This T cell receptor (beta chain) was observed in a study of patients and donors after allogeneic stem cell transplantation. The sample holds one count of this clonotype. TCRdb processed the RT-PCR reads anew with MiXCR; each CDR3 protein has one entry. The table lists about a million distinct CDR3 sequences, roughly 18% of them singletons. CDR1 is DFQATT and CDR2 is SNEGSKA in the germline V gene (reference sequence). The CDR3 contains 17 residues. V shed 1 base, J shed 8 bases, and the junction held 16 bases outside the gene matches. The sample comprised blood, either unsorted or a sorted T cell fraction (not recorded which). This receptor was identified in a human donor who was either an allogeneic HSCT recipient or a stem cell or donor lymphocyte infusion donor (not recorded which). It is not recorded whose cells these are; they may come from a transplant donor. The chain carries TRBV20-1 and TRBJ2-1, with TRBD1 matching over 8 bases. CDR3 sequence: CSARGGRGRGYGDEQFF. CDR3 DNA sequence: TGCAGTGCTAGAGGAGGCAGGGGGCGCGGGTATGGCGATGAGCAGTTCTTC.